The rows below give T cell receptor beta chains drawn from one sample of a study of regulatory T cells in long-lasting Graves disease. TCRdb itself ran the multiplex PCR reads through MiXCR, one entry per CDR3 protein. The table has about 310,000 distinct CDR3 sequences, more than 20% seen once; the top ten hold approximately 53%. The sample consisted of peripheral blood mononuclear cells (PBMCs), taken when the disease was refractory, from a patient treated with antithyroid drugs. The receptors derive from a female donor with Graves disease. CDR3s include the opening cysteine and the closing phenylalanine or tryptophan. A D gene is named only where the DNA matches it firmly. Expanded clones get a size class; other rows say once, few or many, or leave the size out.

TRBD2	TRBV7-9	.	TRBJ2-5	CASSSDLGRPGLAGGSGQETQYF	TGTGCCAGCAGCTCGGATCTGGGGCGACCGGGACTAGCGGGAGGATCCGGGCAAGAGACCCAGTACTTC
TRBD1	TRBV4-1	few	TRBJ1-5	CASSQEGQGGQPQHF	TGCGCCAGCAGCCAAGAAGGACAGGGAGGCCAGCCCCAGCATTTT
TRBD2	TRBV18	.	TRBJ2-2	CASSPSGGAGVGELFF	TGTGCCAGCTCACCTTCTGGGGGAGCGGGAGTCGGGGAGCTGTTTTTT
.	TRBV5-1	few	TRBJ1-3	CASSLRPLRALDLSGNTIYF	TGCGCCAGCAGCTTGCGGCCTTTACGGGCCCTCGACCTGTCTGGAAACACCATATATTTT
TRBD1	TRBV18	few	TRBJ2-7	CASSPGTGSSYEQYF	TGTGCCAGCTCACCAGGGACAGGGAGCTCCTACGAGCAGTACTTC
.	TRBV11-1	.	TRBJ2-3	CASSFDGRTDTQYF	TGTGCCAGCAGCTTTGACGGACGCACAGATACGCAGTATTTT
TRBD2	TRBV7-3	few	TRBJ2-2	CASSPQGLAGSNTGELFF	TGTGCCAGCAGCCCCCAGGGTTTAGCGGGGTCGAACACCGGGGAGCTGTTTTTT
.	TRBV29-1	many	TRBJ1-2	CSVESGLPNYGYTF	TGCAGCGTTGAATCGGGGTTGCCTAACTATGGCTACACCTTC
.	TRBV2	.	TRBJ2-5	CASSEFTGAETQYF	TGTGCCAGCAGTGAATTCACGGGGGCGGAGACCCAGTACTTC
.	TRBV6-5	.	TRBJ1-3	CASSYLQGLSSGNTIYF	TGTGCCAGCAGTTACTTGCAGGGACTAAGCTCTGGAAACACCATATATTTT
.	TRBV25-1	.	TRBJ2-2	CASSEKGGLAGRSTGELFF	TGTGCCAGCAGTGAAAAGGGGGGTTTGGCGGGAAGGAGCACCGGGGAGCTGTTTTTT
TRBD1	TRBV7-2	.	TRBJ1-1	CASSTEGAPETEAFF	TGTGCCAGCAGCACCGAGGGGGCCCCAGAAACTGAAGCTTTCTTT
.	TRBV7-2	many	TRBJ2-4	CASSLAYPGRGGGVGNIQYF	TGTGCCAGCAGCTTAGCCTATCCGGGGAGAGGTGGGGGCGTTGGAAACATTCAGTACTTC
.	TRBV7-2	many	TRBJ2-7	CASSLASDSYEQYF	TGTGCCAGCAGCTTAGCGTCGGACTCCTACGAGCAGTACTTC
.	TRBV6-1	many	TRBJ1-2	CASSESGRASYGYTF	TGTGCCAGCAGTGAATCCGGCAGGGCTTCCTATGGCTACACCTTC
.	TRBV20-1	few	TRBJ2-4	CSARDLREPVKNIQYF	TGCAGTGCTAGAGATCTGAGGGAGCCGGTCAAAAACATTCAGTACTTC
.	TRBV7-2	.	TRBJ1-5	CASSLVTGQQPQHF	TGTGCCAGCAGCTTAGTCACGGGGCAACAGCCCCAGCATTTT
TRBD2	TRBV6-1	.	TRBJ2-2	CASTGDSGGVGELFF	TGTGCCAGCACCGGGGACAGCGGGGGGGTCGGGGAGCTGTTTTTT
TRBD1	TRBV20-1	many	TRBJ2-7	CSAPGQGRYEQYF	TGCAGTGCCCCTGGACAGGGGAGGTACGAGCAGTACTTC
TRBD2	TRBV6-1	many	TRBJ2-2	CASSHVPGLAGAGELFF	TGTGCCAGCAGTCACGTTCCCGGACTAGCGGGAGCCGGGGAGCTGTTTTTT
.	TRBV28	many	TRBJ2-5	CASSSLLETQYF	TGTGCCAGCAGTTCCCTGTTGGAGACCCAGTACTTC
.	TRBV7-9	few	TRBJ1-4	CASSSTVQPTNEKLFF	TGTGCCAGCAGCTCGACAGTTCAGCCGACTAATGAAAAACTGTTTTTT
TRBD1	TRBV7-2	.	TRBJ1-3	CASSPDQGGAGNTIYF	TGTGCCAGCAGCCCGGATCAGGGGGGGGCTGGAAACACCATATATTTT
TRBD1	TRBV18	.	TRBJ2-6	CASSPRPRQGNSGANVLTF	TGTGCCAGCTCACCACGGCCGAGACAGGGTAACTCTGGGGCCAACGTCCTGACTTTC
TRBD2	TRBV25-1	.	TRBJ2-5	CASRQSGSETQYF	TGTGCCAGCAGACAGAGCGGGAGTGAGACCCAGTACTTC
.	TRBV6-2/TRBV6-3	few	TRBJ2-4	CASSATRQENIQYF	TGTGCCAGCAGTGCAACGAGACAGGAAAACATTCAGTACTTC